This paragraph reports one T cell receptor beta chain. These data originate in a study of blood T cell repertoires in COVID-19. Study background: Acute and convalescent COVID-19 samples came from the United States, Italy and Spain. The analysed material was cDNA or gDNA that came from T cells, B-cell-depleted T cells, or PBMCs.

Original processing notes: How many nucleated cells were present was estimated from reference gene primer amplification. Libraries were prepared by immunoSEQ multiplex PCR; TCRdb keeps only in-frame clonotypes and omits some of them. That table gives V, J and clone size, and the DNA gave D and trimming. The table includes some 400,000 clones, 85% to 90% detected once. Looked up from germline, CDR1 is SGDLS and CDR2 is YYNGEE. This CDR3 has 14 residues. J lost 5 bases, V lost 7 bases, and 10 bases had no gene match. Sequencing was performed on peripheral blood. The TCR sequence derives from a man in his late teens or twenties with active or convalescent COVID-19. The rearrangement joins TRBV9 to TRBJ2-7; 9 nucleotides align to TRBD1. The DNA for the CDR3 is TGTGCCAGCCGCCCGGGACAGGGTTCCCACGAGCAGTACTTC. Residues: CASRPGQGSHEQYF.